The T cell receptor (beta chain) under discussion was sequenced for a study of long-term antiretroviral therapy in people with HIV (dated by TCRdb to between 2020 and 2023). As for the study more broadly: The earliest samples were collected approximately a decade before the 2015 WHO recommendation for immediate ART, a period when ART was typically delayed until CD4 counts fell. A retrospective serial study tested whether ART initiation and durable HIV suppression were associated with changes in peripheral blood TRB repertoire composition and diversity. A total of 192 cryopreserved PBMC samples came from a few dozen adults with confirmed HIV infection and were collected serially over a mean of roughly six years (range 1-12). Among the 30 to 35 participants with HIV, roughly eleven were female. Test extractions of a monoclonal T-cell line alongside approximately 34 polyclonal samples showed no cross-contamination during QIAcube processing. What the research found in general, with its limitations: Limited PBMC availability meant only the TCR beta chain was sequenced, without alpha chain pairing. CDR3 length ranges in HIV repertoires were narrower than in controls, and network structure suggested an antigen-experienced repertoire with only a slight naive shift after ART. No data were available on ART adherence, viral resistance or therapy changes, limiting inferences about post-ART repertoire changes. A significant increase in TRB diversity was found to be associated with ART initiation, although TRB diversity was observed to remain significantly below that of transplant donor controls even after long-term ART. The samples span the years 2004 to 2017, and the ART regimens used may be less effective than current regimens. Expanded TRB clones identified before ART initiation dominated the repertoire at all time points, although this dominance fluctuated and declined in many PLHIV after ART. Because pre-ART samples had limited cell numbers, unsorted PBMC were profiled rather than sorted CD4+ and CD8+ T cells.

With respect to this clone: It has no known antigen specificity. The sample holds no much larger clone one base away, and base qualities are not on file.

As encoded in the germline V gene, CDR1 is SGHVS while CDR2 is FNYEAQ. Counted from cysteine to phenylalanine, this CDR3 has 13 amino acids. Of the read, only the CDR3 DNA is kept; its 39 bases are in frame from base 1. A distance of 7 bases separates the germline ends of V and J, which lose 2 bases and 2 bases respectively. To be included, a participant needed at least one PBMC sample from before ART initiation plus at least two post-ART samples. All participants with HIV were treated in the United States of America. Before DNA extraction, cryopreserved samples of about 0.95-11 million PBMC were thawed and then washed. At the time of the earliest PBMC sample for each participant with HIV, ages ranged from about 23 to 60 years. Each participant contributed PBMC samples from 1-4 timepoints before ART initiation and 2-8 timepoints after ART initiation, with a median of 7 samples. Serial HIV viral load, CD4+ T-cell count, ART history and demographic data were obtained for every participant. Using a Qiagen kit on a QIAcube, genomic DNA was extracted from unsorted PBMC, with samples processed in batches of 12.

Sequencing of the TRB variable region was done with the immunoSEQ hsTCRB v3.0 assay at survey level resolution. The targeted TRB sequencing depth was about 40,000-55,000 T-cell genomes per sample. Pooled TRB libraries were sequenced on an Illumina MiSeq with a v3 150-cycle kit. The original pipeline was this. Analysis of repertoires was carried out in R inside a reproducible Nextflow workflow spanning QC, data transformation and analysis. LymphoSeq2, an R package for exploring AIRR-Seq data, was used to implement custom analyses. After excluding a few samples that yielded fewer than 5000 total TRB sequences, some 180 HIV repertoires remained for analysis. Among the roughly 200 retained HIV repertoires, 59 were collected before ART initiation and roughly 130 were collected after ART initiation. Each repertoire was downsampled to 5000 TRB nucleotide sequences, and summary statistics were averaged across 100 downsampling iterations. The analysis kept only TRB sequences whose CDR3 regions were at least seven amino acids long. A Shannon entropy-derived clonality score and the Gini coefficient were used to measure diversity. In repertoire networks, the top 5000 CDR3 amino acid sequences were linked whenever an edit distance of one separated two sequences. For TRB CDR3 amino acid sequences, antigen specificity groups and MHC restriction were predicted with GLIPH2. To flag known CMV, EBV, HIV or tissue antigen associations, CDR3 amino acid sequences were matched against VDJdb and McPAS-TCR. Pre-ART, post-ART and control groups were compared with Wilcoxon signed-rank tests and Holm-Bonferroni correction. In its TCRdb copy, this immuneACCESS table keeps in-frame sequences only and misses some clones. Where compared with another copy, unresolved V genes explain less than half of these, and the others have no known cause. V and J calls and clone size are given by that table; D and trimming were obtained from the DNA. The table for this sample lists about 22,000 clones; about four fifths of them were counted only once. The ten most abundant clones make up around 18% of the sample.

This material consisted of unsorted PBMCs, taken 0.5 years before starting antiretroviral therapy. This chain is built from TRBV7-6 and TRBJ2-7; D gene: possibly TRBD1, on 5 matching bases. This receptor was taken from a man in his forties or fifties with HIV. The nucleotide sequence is TGTGCCAGCAGCTTACAGGGCCCCTACGAGCAGTACTTC. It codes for CASSLQGPYEQYF.